Detailed here is one TCR beta chain. This CDR3 contains 16 residues. Germline CDR1 and CDR2: KGHDR and SFDVKD. V lost 3 bases to trimming and J lost 8 bases; unmatched junction nucleotides: 12. The data stem from a study of blood T cell repertoires in COVID-19. About the research overall: Italy, Spain and the United States were the sources of the convalescent and acute COVID-19 samples.

Sequenced by immunoSEQ multiplex PCR; TCRdb stores in-frame clones only, minus some. Here the sample spans around 120,000 clones, approximately 62% being singletons. The chain recombines TRBV24-1 with TRBJ2-1; 7 bases fit TRBD1. Material: peripheral blood. The sequence came from a man older than 75 with acute or convalescent COVID-19. CDR3 protein: CATSDTRQGHGDEQFF. CDR3 DNA: TGTGCCACCAGTGATACCCGACAGGGACACGGGGATGAGCAGTTCTTC.